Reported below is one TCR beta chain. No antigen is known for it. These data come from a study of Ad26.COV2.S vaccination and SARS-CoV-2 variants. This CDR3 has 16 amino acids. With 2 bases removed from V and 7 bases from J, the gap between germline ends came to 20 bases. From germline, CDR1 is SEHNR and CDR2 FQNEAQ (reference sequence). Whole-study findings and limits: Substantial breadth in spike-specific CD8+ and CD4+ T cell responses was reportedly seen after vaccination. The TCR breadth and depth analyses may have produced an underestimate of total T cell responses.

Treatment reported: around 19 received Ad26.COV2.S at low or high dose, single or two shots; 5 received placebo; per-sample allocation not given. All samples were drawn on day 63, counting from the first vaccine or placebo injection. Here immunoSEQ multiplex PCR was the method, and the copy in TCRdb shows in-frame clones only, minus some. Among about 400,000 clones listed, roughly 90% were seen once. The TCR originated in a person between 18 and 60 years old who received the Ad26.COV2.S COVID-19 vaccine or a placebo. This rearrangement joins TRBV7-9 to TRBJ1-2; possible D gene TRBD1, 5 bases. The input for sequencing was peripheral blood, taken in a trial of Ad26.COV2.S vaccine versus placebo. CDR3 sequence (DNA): TGTGCCAGCAGCTTATTTCCAGGGTCTGGTTCGGGTGGCTACACCTTC. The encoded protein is CASSLFPGSGSGGYTF. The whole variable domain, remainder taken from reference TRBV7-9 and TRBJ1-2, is DTGVSQNPRHKITKRGQNVTFRCDPISEHNRLYWYRQTLGQGPEFLTYFQNEAQLEKSRLLSDRFSAERPKGSFSTLEIQRTEQGDSAMYLCASSLFPGSGSGGYTFGSGTRLTVV.